The TCR beta chain under discussion was sequenced for a study of cytotoxic CD8 clonotypes in ibrutinib-treated CLL. As for the study in general: Sequencing produced an average of approximately 230,000 productive templates and roughly 89,000 productive rearrangements per sample. The study, taken as a whole, reports: Public clonotypes, an uncommon group, contracted or remained stable on treatment.

Sequencing was designed to attain a depth spanning 1 in 200,000 to 1 in 1 million T cells. This table comes from immunoSEQ multiplex PCR, and its TCRdb copy is limited to in-frame clones, with some not included. The sample lists about 330,000 clones, 67% occurring once. TCR beta libraries used about 1.8 micrograms of DNA from cryopreserved PBMCs. Trimming pared 4 bases from V and 1 base from J, leaving 10 bases between. Germline CDR1 SQVTM, CDR2 ANQGSEA. CDR3 length equals 13 residues. As for this clone: Its antigen is not identified.

The receptor was isolated from a human donor with chronic lymphocytic leukemia. V gene TRBV29-1 combines with J gene TRBJ1-2; possible D gene TRBD1, 5 bases. The sample was PBMCs, taken after 36 months of ibrutinib treatment. The CDR3 loop reads CSVGWGNNYGYTF. The CDR3 DNA follows: TGCAGCGTTGGGTGGGGGAATAACTATGGCTACACCTTC.